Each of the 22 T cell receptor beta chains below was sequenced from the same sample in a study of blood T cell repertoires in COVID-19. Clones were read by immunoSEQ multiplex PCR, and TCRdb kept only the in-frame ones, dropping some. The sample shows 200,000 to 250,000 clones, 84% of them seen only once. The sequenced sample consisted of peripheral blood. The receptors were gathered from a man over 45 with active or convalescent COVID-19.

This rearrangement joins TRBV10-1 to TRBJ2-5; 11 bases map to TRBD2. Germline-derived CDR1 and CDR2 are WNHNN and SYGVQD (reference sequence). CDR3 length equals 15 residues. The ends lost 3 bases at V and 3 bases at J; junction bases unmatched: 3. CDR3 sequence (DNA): TGCGCCAGCAGTGAAAAGGGACTAGCGGAAGAGACCCAGTACTTC. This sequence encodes CASSEKGLAEETQYF.

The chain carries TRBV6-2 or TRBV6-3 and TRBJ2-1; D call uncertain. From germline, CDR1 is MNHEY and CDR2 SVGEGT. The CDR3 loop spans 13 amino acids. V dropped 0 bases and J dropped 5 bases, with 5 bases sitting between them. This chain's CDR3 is CASSYSADNEQFF. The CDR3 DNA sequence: TGTGCCAGCAGTTACTCTGCGGACAATGAGCAGTTCTTC.

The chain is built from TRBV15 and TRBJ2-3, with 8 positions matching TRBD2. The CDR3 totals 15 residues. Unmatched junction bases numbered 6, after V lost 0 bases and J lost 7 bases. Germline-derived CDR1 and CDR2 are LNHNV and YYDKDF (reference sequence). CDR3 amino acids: CATSRELAERNTQYF. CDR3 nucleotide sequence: TGTGCCACCAGCAGAGAACTAGCGGAGCGTAATACGCAGTATTTT.

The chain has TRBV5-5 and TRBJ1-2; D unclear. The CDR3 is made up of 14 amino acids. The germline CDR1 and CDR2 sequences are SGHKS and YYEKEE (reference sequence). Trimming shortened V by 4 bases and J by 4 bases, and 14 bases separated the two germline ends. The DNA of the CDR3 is TGTGCCAGCAGCCCATTTGGCACGTCCTATGGCTACACCTTC. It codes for CASSPFGTSYGYTF.

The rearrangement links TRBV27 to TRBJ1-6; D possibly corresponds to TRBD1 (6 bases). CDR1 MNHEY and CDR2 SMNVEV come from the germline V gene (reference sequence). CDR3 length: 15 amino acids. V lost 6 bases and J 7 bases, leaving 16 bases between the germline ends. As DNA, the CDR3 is TGTGCCAGCAGAACGAACAGGGATAACAATTCACCCCTCCACTTT. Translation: CASRTNRDNNSPLHF.

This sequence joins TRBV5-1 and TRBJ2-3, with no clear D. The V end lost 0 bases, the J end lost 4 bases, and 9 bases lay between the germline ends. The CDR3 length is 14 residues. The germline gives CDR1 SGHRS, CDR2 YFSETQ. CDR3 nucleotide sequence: TGCGCCAGCAGCTTGGCCCTAGAATCAGATACGCAGTATTTT. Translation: CASSLALESDTQYF.

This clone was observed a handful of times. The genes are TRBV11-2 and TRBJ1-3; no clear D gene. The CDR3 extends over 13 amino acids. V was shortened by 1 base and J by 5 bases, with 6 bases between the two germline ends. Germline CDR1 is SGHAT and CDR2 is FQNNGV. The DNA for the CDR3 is TGTGCCAGCAGCTTAGCGGAGAGAAACACCATATATTTT. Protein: CASSLAERNTIYF.

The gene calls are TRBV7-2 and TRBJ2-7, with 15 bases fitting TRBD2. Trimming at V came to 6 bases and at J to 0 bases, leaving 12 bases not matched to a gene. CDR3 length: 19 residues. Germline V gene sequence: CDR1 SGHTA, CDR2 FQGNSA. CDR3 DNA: TGTGCCAGCAGTCTTAACCCGGGACTAGCGGGAGGACCCTCCTACGAGCAGTACTTC. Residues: CASSLNPGLAGGPSYEQYF.

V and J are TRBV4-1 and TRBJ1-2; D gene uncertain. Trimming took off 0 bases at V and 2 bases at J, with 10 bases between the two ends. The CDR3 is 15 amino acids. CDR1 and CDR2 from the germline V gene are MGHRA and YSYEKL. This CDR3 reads CASSQEWQANYGYTF. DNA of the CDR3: TGCGCCAGCAGCCAAGAATGGCAGGCGAACTATGGCTACACCTTC.

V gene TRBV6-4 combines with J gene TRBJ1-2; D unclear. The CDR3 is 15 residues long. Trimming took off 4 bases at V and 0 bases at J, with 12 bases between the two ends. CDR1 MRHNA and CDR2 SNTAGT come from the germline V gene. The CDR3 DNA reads TGTGCCAGCAGTGCCGAGGACGGGGCTAACTATGGCTACACCTTC. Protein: CASSAEDGANYGYTF.

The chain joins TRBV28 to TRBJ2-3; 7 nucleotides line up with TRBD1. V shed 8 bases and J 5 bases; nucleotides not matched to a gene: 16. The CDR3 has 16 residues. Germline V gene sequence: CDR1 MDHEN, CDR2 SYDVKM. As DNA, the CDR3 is TGTGCCAGCTACTCCTCCCCAGGGGGAGTGGGAGATACGCAGTATTTT. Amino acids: CASYSSPGGVGDTQYF.

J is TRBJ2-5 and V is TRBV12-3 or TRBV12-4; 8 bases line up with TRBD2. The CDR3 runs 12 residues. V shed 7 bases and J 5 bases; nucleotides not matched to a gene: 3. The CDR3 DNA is TGTGCCAGCAAGCGGGGGCGGGAGACCCAGTACTTC. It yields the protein CASKRGRETQYF.

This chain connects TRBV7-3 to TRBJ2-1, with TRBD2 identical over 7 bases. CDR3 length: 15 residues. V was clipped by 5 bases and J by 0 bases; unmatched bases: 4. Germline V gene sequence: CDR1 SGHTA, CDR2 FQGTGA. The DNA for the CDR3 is TGTGCCAGCAGCGCCGGGACTACCTCCTACAATGAGCAGTTCTTC. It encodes CASSAGTTSYNEQFF.

CDR3 amino acids: CASSQTQSDTQYF. The CDR3 DNA reads as TGTGCCAGCAGCCAAACCCAGTCAGATACGCAGTATTTT. This chain connects TRBV7-9 to TRBJ2-3; D is ambiguous. The germline gives CDR1 SEHNR, CDR2 FQNEAQ (reference sequence). Deletions cut 5 bases from V and 4 bases from J, with 10 bases between. The length of the CDR3 is 13 residues.

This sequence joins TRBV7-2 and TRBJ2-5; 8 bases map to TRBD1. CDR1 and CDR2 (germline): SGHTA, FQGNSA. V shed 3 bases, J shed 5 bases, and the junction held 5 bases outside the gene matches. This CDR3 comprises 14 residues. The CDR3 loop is CASSFQGAGETQYF. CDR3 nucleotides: TGTGCCAGCAGCTTTCAGGGGGCGGGGGAGACCCAGTACTTC.

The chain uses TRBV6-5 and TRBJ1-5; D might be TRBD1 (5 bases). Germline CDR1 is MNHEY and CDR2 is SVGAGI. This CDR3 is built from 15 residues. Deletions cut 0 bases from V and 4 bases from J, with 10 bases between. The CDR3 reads CASSYSPTENQPQHF. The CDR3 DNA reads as TGTGCCAGCAGTTACTCCCCGACAGAAAATCAGCCCCAGCATTTT.

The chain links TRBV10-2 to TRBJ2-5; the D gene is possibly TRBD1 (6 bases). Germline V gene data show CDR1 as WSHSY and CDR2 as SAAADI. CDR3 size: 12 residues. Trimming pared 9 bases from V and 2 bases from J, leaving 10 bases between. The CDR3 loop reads CARGDKQETQYF. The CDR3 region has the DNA TGCGCCAGGGGGGACAAACAAGAGACCCAGTACTTC.

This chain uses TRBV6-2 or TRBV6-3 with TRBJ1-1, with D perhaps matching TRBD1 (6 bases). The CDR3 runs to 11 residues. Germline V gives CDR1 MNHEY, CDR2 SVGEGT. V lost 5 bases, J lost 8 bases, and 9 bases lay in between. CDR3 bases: TGTGCCAGCAGTATTCAGGGGGAAGCTTTCTTT. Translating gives CASSIQGEAFF.

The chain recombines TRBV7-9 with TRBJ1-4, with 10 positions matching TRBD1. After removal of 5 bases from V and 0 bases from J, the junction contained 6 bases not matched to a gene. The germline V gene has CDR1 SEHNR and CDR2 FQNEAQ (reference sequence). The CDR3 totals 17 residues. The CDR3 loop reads CASSPDRGLATNEKLFF. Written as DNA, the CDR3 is TGTGCCAGCAGCCCAGACAGGGGGCTAGCAACTAATGAAAAACTGTTTTTT.

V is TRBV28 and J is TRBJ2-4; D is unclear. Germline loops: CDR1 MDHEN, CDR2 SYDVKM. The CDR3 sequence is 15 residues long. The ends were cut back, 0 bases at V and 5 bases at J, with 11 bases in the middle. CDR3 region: CASSLWPGSENIQYF. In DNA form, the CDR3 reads TGTGCCAGCAGTTTATGGCCCGGGTCAGAAAACATTCAGTACTTC.

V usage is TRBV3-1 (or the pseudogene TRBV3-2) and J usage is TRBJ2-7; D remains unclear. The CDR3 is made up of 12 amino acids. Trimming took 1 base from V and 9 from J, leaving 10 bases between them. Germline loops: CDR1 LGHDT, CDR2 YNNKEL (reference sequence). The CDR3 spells CASSQGPLRQYV. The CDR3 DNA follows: TGTGCCAGCAGCCAAGGCCCGCTCAGGCAGTACGTC.

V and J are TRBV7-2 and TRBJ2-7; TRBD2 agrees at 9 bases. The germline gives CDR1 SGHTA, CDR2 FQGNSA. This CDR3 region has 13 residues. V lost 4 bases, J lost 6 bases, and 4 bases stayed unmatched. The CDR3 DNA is TGTGCCAGCAGCTCCTCAGCGGGAGGCGAGCAGTACTTC. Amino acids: CASSSSAGGEQYF.